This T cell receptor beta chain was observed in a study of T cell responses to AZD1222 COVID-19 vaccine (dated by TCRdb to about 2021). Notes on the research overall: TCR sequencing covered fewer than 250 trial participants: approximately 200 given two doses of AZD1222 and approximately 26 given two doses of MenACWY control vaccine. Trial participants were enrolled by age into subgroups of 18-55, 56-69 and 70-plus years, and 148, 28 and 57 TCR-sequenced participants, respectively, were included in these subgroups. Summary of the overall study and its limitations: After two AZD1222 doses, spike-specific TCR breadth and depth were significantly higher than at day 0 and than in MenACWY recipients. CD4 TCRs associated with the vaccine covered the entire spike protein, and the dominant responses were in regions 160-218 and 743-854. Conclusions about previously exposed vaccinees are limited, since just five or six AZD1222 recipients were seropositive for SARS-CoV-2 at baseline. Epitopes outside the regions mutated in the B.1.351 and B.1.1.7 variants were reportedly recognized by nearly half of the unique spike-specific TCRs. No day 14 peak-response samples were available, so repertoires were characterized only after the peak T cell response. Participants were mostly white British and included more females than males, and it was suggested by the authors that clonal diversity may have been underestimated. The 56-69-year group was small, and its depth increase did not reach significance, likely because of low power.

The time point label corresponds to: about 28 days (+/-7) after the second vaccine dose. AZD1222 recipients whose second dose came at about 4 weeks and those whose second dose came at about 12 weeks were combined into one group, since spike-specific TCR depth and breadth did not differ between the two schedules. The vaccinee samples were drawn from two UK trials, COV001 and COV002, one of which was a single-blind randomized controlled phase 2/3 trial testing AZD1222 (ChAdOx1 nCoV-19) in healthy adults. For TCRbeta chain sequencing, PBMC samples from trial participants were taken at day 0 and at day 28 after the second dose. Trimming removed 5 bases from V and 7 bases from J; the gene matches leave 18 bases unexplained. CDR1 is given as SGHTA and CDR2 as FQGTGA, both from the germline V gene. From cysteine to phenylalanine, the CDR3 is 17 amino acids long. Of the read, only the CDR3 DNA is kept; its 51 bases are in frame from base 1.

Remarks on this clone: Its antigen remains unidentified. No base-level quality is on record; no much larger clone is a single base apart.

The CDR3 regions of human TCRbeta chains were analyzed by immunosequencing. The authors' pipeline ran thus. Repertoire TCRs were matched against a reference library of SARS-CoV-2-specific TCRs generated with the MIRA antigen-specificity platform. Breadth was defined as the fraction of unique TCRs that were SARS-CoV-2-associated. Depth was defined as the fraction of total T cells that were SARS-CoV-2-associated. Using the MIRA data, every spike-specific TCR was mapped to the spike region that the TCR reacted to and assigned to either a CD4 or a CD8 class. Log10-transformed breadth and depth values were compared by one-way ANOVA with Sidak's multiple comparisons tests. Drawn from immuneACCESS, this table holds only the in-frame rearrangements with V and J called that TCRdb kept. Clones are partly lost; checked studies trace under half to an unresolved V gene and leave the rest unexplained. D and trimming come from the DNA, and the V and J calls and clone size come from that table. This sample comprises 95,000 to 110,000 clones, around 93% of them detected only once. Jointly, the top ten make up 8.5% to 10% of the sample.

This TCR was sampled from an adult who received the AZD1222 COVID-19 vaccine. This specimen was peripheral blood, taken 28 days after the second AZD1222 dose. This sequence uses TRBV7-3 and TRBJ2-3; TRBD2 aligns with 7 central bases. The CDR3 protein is CASSALPGGSGPNTQYF. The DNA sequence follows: TGTGCCAGCAGCGCCCTCCCGGGGGGAAGTGGTCCAAATACGCAGTATTTT.